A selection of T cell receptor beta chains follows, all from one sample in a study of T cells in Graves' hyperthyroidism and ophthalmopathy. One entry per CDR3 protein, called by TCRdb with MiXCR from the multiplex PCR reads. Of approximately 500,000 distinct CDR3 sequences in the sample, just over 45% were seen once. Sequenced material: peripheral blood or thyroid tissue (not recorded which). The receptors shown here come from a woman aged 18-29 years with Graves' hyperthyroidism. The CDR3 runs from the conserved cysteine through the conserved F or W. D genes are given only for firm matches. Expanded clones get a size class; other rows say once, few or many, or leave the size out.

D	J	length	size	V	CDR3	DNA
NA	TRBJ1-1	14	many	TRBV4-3	CASSQDTGFTEAFF	TGCGCCAGCAGCCAAGACACAGGGTTCACTGAAGCTTTCTTT
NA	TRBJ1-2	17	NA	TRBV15	CASSFMGGPGVNYGYTF	TGTGCCAGCAGTTTTATGGGCGGGCCAGGGGTTAACTATGGCTACACCTTC
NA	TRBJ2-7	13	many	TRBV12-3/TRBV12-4	CASSLRGTYEQYF	TGTGCCAGCAGTCTACGAGGAACCTACGAGCAGTACTTC
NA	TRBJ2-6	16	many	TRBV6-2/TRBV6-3	CASVVGQTSGANVLTF	TGTGCCAGCGTGGTGGGTCAGACCTCTGGGGCCAACGTCCTGACTTTC
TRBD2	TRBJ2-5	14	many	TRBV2	CADLAGVGQETQYF	TGTGCCGACCTAGCGGGAGTGGGCCAAGAGACCCAGTACTTC
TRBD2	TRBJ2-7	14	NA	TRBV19	CASGIQIAGAEQYF	TGTGCCAGTGGTATTCAGATAGCGGGAGCCGAGCAGTACTTC
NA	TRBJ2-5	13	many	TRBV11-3	CASSLRLAETQYF	TGTGCCAGCAGCTTAAGGCTAGCCGAGACCCAGTACTTC
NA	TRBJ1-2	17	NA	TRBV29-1	CSVELAGSGDTNYGYTF	TGCAGCGTTGAGCTCGCGGGCTCTGGGGACACCAACTATGGCTACACCTTC
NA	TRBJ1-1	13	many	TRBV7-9	CASSLGTPLEAFF	TGTGCCAGCAGCCTCGGGACCCCATTGGAAGCTTTCTTT
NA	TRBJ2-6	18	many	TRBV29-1	CSVEERHSQYSGANVLTF	TGCAGCGTTGAAGAGAGGCACAGTCAATACTCTGGGGCCAACGTCCTGACTTTC
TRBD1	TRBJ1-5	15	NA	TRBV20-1	CSAYPPDRGYQPQHF	TGCAGTGCTTATCCCCCGGACAGGGGGTATCAGCCCCAACATTTT
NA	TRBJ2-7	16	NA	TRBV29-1	CSVPGLAGWGSYEQYF	TGCAGCGTACCAGGGCTGGCGGGGTGGGGATCCTACGAGCAGTACTTC
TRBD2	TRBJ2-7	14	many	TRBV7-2	CASSLATGGEEQYF	TGTGCCAGCAGCTTAGCAACCGGGGGGGAGGAGCAGTACTTC
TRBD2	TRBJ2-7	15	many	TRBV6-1	CASRETSGSTYEQYF	TGTGCCAGCAGGGAGACTAGCGGGAGTACCTACGAGCAGTACTTC
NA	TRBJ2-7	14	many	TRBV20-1	CSARGFKGLGEQYF	TGCAGTGCTAGAGGGTTCAAGGGCCTCGGCGAGCAGTACTTC
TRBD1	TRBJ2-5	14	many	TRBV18	CASSAGQGGETQYF	TGTGCCAGCTCGGCGGGACAGGGCGGGGAGACCCAGTACTTC
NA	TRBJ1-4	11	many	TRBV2	CASSEFEKLFF	TGTGCCAGCAGTGAGTTTGAAAAACTGTTTTTT
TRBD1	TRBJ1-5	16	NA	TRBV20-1	CSARPGTEGESQPQHF	TGCAGTGCTAGGCCCGGGACAGAGGGCGAAAGTCAGCCCCAGCATTTT
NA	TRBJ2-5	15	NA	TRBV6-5	CASSYEGSLAGTQYF	TGTGCCAGCAGTTACGAGGGATCTTTAGCAGGGACCCAGTACTTC
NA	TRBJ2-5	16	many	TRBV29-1	CSVESRDIGDEETQYF	TGCAGCGTTGAGTCCCGGGACATAGGCGATGAGGAGACCCAGTACTTC
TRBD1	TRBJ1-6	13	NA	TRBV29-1	CSLGTGQNSPLHF	TGCAGCCTCGGGACAGGACAAAATTCACCCCTCCACTTT
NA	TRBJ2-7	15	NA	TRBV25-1	CASSEDIAVSYAQYF	TGTGCCAGCAGTGAAGATATAGCGGTCTCCTACGCGCAGTACTTC
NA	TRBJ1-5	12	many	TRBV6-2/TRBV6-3	CASSYLDQPQHF	TGTGCCAGCAGTTACCTCGATCAGCCCCAGCATTTT
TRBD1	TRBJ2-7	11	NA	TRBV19	CASSPGQGYYF	TGTGCCAGCAGCCCGGGACAGGGTTATTACTTC
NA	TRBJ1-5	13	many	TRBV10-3	CAISETGRQPQHF	TGTGCCATCAGTGAGACAGGGAGGCAGCCCCAGCATTTT
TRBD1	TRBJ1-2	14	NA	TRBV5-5	CACNPGQVEDGYTF	TGTGCCTGCAATCCGGGACAGGTAGAGGATGGCTACACCTTC
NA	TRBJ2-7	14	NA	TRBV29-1	CSPPGSGGAYEQYF	TGCAGCCCCCCTGGGTCGGGGGGCGCCTACGAGCAGTACTTC
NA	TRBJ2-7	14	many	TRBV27	CASRAGRTSYEQYF	TGTGCCAGCAGGGCAGGGCGGACGTCCTACGAGCAGTACTTC
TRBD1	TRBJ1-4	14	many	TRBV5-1	CASSPTGVGEKLFF	TGCGCCAGCAGCCCCACAGGGGTTGGTGAAAAACTGTTTTTT
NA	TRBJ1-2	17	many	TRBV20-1	CSANRGFLGRLNYGYTF	TGCAGTGCCAACCGAGGGTTCTTGGGCAGACTAAACTATGGCTACACCTTC
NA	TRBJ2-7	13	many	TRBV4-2	CASSPTRQAEQYF	TGTGCCAGCAGCCCAACGAGACAGGCCGAGCAGTACTTC
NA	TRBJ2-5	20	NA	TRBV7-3	CACSPRPRKLAGQGQETQYF	TGTGCCTGCAGCCCTCGGCCGAGGAAACTAGCGGGACAGGGGCAAGAGACCCAGTACTTC
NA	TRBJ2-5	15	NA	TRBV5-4	CASSYYPGVQETQYF	TGTGCCAGCAGCTATTACCCGGGAGTTCAAGAGACCCAGTACTTC
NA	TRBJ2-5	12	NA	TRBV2	CASLPERETQYF	TGTGCTAGCCTCCCCGAACGGGAGACCCAGTACTTC
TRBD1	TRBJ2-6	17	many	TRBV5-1	CASSTGQGAAGANVLTF	TGCGCCAGCAGTACGGGACAGGGGGCTGCTGGGGCCAACGTCCTGACTTTC
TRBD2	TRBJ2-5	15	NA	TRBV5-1	CASRASSGSQETQYF	TGCGCCAGCAGGGCCTCTAGCGGATCACAAGAGACCCAGTACTTC
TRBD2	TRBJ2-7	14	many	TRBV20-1	CSAGLAGAAYEQYF	TGCAGTGCTGGACTAGCGGGAGCCGCCTACGAGCAGTACTTC
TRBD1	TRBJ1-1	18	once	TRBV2	CASSEGQGAGEGNTEAFF	TGTGCCAGCAGTGAGGGACAGGGGGCAGGGGAAGGGAACACTGAAGCTTTCTTT
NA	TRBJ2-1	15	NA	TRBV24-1	CATSVSLEPYNEQFF	TGTGCCACCAGTGTTTCCCTGGAACCTTACAATGAGCAGTTCTTC
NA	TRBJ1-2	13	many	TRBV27	CASYDRDIRGYTF	TGTGCCAGCTATGACCGGGACATCCGTGGCTACACCTTC
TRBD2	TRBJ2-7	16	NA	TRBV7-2	CASSSLLAAYGGEQYF	TGTGCCAGCAGCTCGCTACTAGCGGCCTATGGAGGCGAGCAGTACTTC
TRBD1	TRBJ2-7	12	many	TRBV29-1	CSVERDSYEQYF	TGCAGCGTTGAGAGGGACAGCTACGAGCAGTACTTC
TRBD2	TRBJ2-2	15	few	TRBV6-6	CASSFGTSDSGELFF	TGTGCCAGCAGTTTTGGGACTAGCGATAGCGGGGAGCTGTTTTTT
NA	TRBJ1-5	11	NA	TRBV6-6	CATTGGMPQHF	TGTGCCACCACGGGAGGTATGCCCCAGCATTTT
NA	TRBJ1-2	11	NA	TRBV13	CASSFGHGYTF	TGTGCCAGCAGCTTCGGTCATGGCTACACCTTC
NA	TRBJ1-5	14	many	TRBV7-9	CASSLGGSGQPQHF	TGTGCCAGCAGCTTGGGGGGCAGTGGACAGCCCCAGCATTTT
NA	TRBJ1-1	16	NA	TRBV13	CAISPTGGEVATEAFF	TGTGCCATCAGTCCGACGGGCGGGGAGGTTGCCACTGAAGCTTTCTTT
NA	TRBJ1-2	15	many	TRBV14	CASSRGTFPDYGYTF	TGTGCCAGCAGCCGCGGGACTTTTCCCGACTATGGCTACACCTTC
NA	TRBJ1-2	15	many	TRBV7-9	CASSLVGRAYYGYTF	TGTGCCAGCAGCTTAGTCGGCAGGGCCTATTATGGCTACACCTTC
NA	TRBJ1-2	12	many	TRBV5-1	CASSFSSYGYTF	TGCGCCAGCAGCTTCAGTAGTTATGGCTACACCTTC
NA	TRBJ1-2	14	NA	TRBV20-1	CSARDRGSSGGYTF	TGCAGTGCTAGAGATCGTGGGAGTTCGGGTGGCTACACCTTC
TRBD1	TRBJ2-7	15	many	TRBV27	CASRPSDRGIYEQYF	TGTGCCAGCCGACCGTCGGACAGGGGTATCTACGAGCAGTACTTC
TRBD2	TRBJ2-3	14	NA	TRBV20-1	CSARLEREQDTQYF	TGCAGTGCTAGACTGGAGCGGGAGCAAGATACGCAGTATTTT
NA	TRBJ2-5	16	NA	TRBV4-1	CASSLRASGPQETQYF	TGCGCCAGCAGCCTGAGGGCCTCAGGCCCCCAAGAGACCCAGTACTTC
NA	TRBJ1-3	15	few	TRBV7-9	CASSLGDGSGNTIYF	TGTGCCAGCAGCTTAGGGGACGGCTCTGGAAACACCATATATTTT
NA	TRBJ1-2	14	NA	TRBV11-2	CASSSPPAGYGYTF	TGTGCCAGCAGCTCACCACCGGCAGGGTATGGCTACACCTTC
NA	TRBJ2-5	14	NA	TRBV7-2	CASSWGPRRETQYF	TGTGCCAGCAGCTGGGGACCACGACGGGAGACCCAGTACTTC
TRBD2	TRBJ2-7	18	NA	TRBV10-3	CAIGQGPGTSGRDNEQYF	TGTGCCATCGGACAGGGGCCAGGGACTAGCGGGAGGGACAATGAGCAGTACTTC